What follows are 18 T cell receptor beta chains derived from one specimen sequenced in a study of control samples from healthy donors and cancer patients. Produced via immunoSEQ multiplex PCR; TCRdb's table is partial and in-frame only. Of nearly 200,000 clones listed, about 91% are singletons. The material sequenced was blood. All receptors derive from a man between 25 and 39 years old in good health.

The rearrangement joins TRBV5-5 to TRBJ2-2; TRBD1 matches 9 bases. Per the germline V gene, CDR1 is SGHKS and CDR2 is YYEKEE (reference sequence). The CDR3 length is 16 residues. J lost 4 bases, V lost 4 bases, and 8 bases had no gene match. The CDR3 here is CASSLTGTGITGELFF. The CDR3 bases are TGTGCCAGCAGCCTAACCGGGACAGGGATCACCGGGGAGCTGTTTTTT.

V gene TRBV5-1 combines with J gene TRBJ2-1; 10 nucleotides match TRBD2. The CDR3 length is 17 residues. After removal of 2 bases from V and 7 bases from J, the junction contained 12 bases not matched to a gene. Per the germline V gene, CDR1 is SGHRS and CDR2 is YFSETQ. The CDR3 nucleotides read TGCGCCAGCAGCTTCAATGTAGGGCTAGCGGGGGTAAATGAGCAGTTCTTC. As protein: CASSFNVGLAGVNEQFF.

The J gene is TRBJ1-5, the V gene TRBV30, with D perhaps TRBD1 (6 bases). Looked up from germline, CDR1 is GTSNPN and CDR2 is SVGIG (reference sequence). The CDR3 has 13 amino acids. The ends were cut back, 1 base at V and 5 bases at J, with 9 bases in the middle. In DNA, the CDR3 is TGTGCCTGGAGTGCGCAGGGGCATCAGCCCCAGCATTTT. This gives the protein CAWSAQGHQPQHF.

This clone was detected a few times. The V gene is TRBV3-1 (or the pseudogene TRBV3-2), the J gene TRBJ1-2; D ambiguous. V lost 4 bases and J lost 2, with 14 bases in between. This CDR3 has 15 residues. CDR1 is LGHDT, CDR2 YNNKEL, per germline (reference sequence). The CDR3 loop reads CASSPQADQNYGYTF. As DNA, the CDR3 is TGTGCCAGCAGCCCCCAAGCCGACCAAAACTATGGCTACACCTTC.

The V and J genes are TRBV30 and TRBJ1-2; D is perhaps TRBD1 (5 bases). Per the germline V gene, CDR1 is GTSNPN and CDR2 is SVGIG (reference sequence). V was shortened by 1 base and J by 2 bases, with 8 bases between the two germline ends. The CDR3 spans 13 residues. The DNA for the CDR3 is TGTGCCTGGAGTGCGGACACGAACTATGGCTACACCTTC. As protein: CAWSADTNYGYTF.

This clone has just a few counts. The gene calls are TRBV2 and TRBJ1-5; the D is unclear. Trimming shortened V by 6 bases and J by 2 bases, and 8 bases separated the two germline ends. Germline CDR1 SNHLY, CDR2 FYNNEI. This CDR3 has 13 amino acids. The CDR3 is CASRREGNQPQHF. The CDR3 DNA is TGTGCCAGCAGGAGAGAGGGCAATCAGCCCCAGCATTTT.

This clone was observed a handful of times. V usage is TRBV10-1 and J usage is TRBJ2-7, with TRBD2 matching over 8 bases. This CDR3 region has 14 residues. The germline V gene encodes CDR1 WNHNN and CDR2 SYGVQD (reference sequence). Trimming at V came to 0 bases and at J to 7 bases, leaving 5 bases not matched to a gene. CDR3 nucleotide sequence: TGCGCCAGCAGTGAGTCACGGGGGGGCCGAGAGCAGTACTTC. It yields the protein CASSESRGGREQYF.

The chain employs TRBV19 and TRBJ2-2; unclear D gene. With 0 bases removed from V and 7 bases from J, the gap between germline ends came to 15 bases. The CDR3 consists of 16 residues. CDR1 and CDR2 (germline): LNHDA, SQIVND (reference sequence). The CDR3 sequence: CASSIDHTSNGGELFF. The CDR3 nucleotides read TGTGCCAGTAGTATAGATCATACGAGTAACGGCGGGGAGCTGTTTTTT.

V usage is TRBV18 and J usage is TRBJ1-2, with a tentative D call TRBD1 (6 bases). This CDR3 has 15 residues. V was trimmed by 4 bases and J by 4 bases, leaving 16 bases between them. Germline V CDR1 and CDR2: KGHSH, LQKENI. CDR3 in DNA: TGTGCCAGCTCACTCTCCGTACAGGGTACCTATGGCTACACCTTC. This gives the protein CASSLSVQGTYGYTF.

The chain has TRBV5-1 and TRBJ1-1; TRBD1 agrees at 9 bases. V lost 4 bases to trimming and J lost 3 bases; unmatched junction nucleotides: 10. The CDR3 consists of 16 residues. Germline values: CDR1 SGHRS, CDR2 YFSETQ. The CDR3 nucleotides are TGCGCCAGCAGCGCCGGGACAGGGAGTGGGCACACTGAAGCTTTCTTT. It is translated as CASSAGTGSGHTEAFF.

The chain combines TRBV3-1 (or the pseudogene TRBV3-2) with TRBJ1-4; D may be TRBD1 (5 bases). The CDR3 spans 13 residues. Germline-derived CDR1 and CDR2 are LGHDT and YNNKEL (reference sequence). V was shortened by 4 bases and J by 5 bases, with 8 bases between the two germline ends. CDR3 sequence: CASSLGLNEKLFF. The CDR3 coding sequence is TGTGCCAGCAGCCTGGGACTGAATGAAAAACTGTTTTTT.

The chain recombines TRBV7-8 with TRBJ2-1; a possible D gene is TRBD1 (7 bases). CDR1 and CDR2 (germline): SGHVS, FQNEAQ. The CDR3 has 17 residues. V shed 5 bases and J shed 0 bases, with 17 bases lying between them. CDR3 in amino acids: CASSPQGGRSSYNEQFF. The CDR3 DNA reads as TGTGCCAGCAGCCCTCAGGGGGGAAGGAGCTCCTACAATGAGCAGTTCTTC.

This chain joins TRBV4-2 and TRBJ1-5, with unresolved D. Trimming left V 2 bases short and J 0 bases short, with 14 bases between. This CDR3 comprises 17 residues. Germline CDR1 is LGHNA and CDR2 is YNFKEQ. CDR3 in amino acids: CASSQTSRQNSNQPQHF. The CDR3 region has the DNA TGTGCCAGCAGCCAAACGTCGCGTCAGAATAGCAATCAGCCCCAGCATTTT.

The chain links TRBV3-1 (or the pseudogene TRBV3-2) to TRBJ1-6, with D perhaps TRBD1 (5 bases). The CDR3 has 14 residues. In germline, CDR1 is LGHDT, CDR2 YNNKEL (reference sequence). Trimming stripped 7 bases from V and 5 bases from J, with 12 bases between. CDR3 loop: CASKYAGNNSPLHF. CDR3 in DNA: TGTGCCAGCAAGTATGCAGGGAATAATTCACCCCTCCACTTT.

J is TRBJ2-1 and V is TRBV24-1, with D tentatively TRBD1 or TRBD2 (5 bases each). The CDR3 covers 15 residues. The germline CDR1 and CDR2 sequences are KGHDR and SFDVKD. The V gene lost 7 bases and the J gene lost 3 bases, with 15 bases spanning the gap. In DNA, the CDR3 is TGTGCCACCAGCCCGGGGACGGTTGGCTACAATGAGCAGTTCTTC. Translating gives CATSPGTVGYNEQFF.

This sequence joins TRBV3-1 (or the pseudogene TRBV3-2) and TRBJ1-1; no reliable D call. Germline CDR1 and CDR2: LGHDT and YNNKEL (reference sequence). This CDR3 is 14 amino acids long. Trimming stripped 2 bases from V and 8 bases from J, with 15 bases between. The CDR3 loop reads CASSQSWDPGEAFF. The CDR3 DNA is TGTGCCAGCAGCCAATCCTGGGATCCTGGCGAAGCTTTCTTT.

The gene calls are TRBV30 and TRBJ2-3; TRBD1 matches at 10 bases. Germline V CDR1 and CDR2: GTSNPN, SVGIG (reference sequence). The CDR3 spans 17 residues. J gave up 2 bases and V 2 bases, and 10 bases lay outside the gene matches. Here the CDR3 reads CAWSPTGGQGFTDTQYF. CDR3 coding DNA: TGTGCCTGGAGTCCAACAGGGGGACAGGGGTTCACAGATACGCAGTATTTT.

As DNA, the CDR3 is TGTGCCAGCAGTACCATGACAGGGGGGGTTGAAAAACTGTTTTTT. It specifies CASSTMTGGVEKLFF. The V and J genes are TRBV6-5 and TRBJ1-4; TRBD1 agrees at 9 bases. Germline V gene data show CDR1 as MNHEY and CDR2 as SVGAGI. The CDR3 length is 15 residues. V was clipped by 5 bases and J by 7 bases; unmatched bases: 8.